The 10 T cell receptor beta chains below come from one sample, sequenced in a study of T-cell reconstitution after alpha-beta-depleted transplantation in children. As it was prepared, the TCRbeta library received unique molecular identifiers. TCRdb reprocessed the PCR reads via MiXCR and lists one record per CDR3 protein. This table holds approximately 1,000,000 distinct CDR3 sequences, roughly 31% found once. This sample comprised PBMCs, mostly from graft donor cells, obtained 360 days after TCRalphabeta/CD19-depleted stem cell transplant. All receptors derive from a boy under three years old who had a stem cell transplant for SCID, so the T cells may come from the graft donor.

The rearrangement joins TRBV7-9 to TRBJ1-1, with a possible D match to TRBD1 (5 bases). V was trimmed by 7 bases and J by 1 base, leaving 10 bases between them. In germline, CDR1 is SEHNR, CDR2 FQNEAQ (reference sequence). This CDR3 spans 13 amino acids. The CDR3 reads CASTPDRNTEAFF. CDR3 bases: TGTGCCAGCACCCCAGACAGGAACACTGAAGCTTTCTTT.

This clonotype appeared a few times. The V gene is TRBV10-3, the J gene TRBJ2-7, with 9 bases identical to TRBD2. The V gene's germline CDR1 is ENHRY and CDR2 SYGVKD. J was trimmed by 0 bases and V by 6 bases; bases with no gene match: 9. The CDR3 loop spans 16 amino acids. CDR3 loop: CAIRDGASGVSYEQYF. The CDR3 DNA reads as TGTGCCATCAGGGACGGGGCTAGCGGGGTCTCCTACGAGCAGTACTTC.

The J gene is TRBJ2-2, the V gene TRBV12-3 or TRBV12-4, with D possibly matching TRBD2 (6 bases). The CDR3 has 14 amino acids. Trimming pared 6 bases from V and 4 bases from J, leaving 12 bases between. CDR3 residues: CASRPGLPTGELFF. For the CDR3, the DNA is TGTGCCAGCAGACCGGGACTGCCCACCGGGGAGCTGTTTTTT.

In this sample, this clonotype turned up a few times. The J gene is TRBJ1-2, the V gene TRBV3-1; no firm D call. Germline lookup yields CDR1 LGHDT and CDR2 YNNKEL (reference sequence). Trimming cost V 2 bases and J 0 bases, with 4 bases left between them. This CDR3 is 13 amino acids long. In nucleotides, the CDR3 is TGTGCCAGCAGCCAACTCTCTAACTATGGCTACACCTTC. This encodes CASSQLSNYGYTF. Complete variable domain (other parts from reference TRBV3-1 and TRBJ1-2): DTAVSQTPKYLVTQMGNDKSIKCEQNLGHDTMYWYKQDSKKFLKIMFSYNNKELIINETVPNRFSPKSPDKAHLNLHINSLELGDSAVYFCASSQLSNYGYTFGSGTRLTVV.

The chain employs TRBV20-1 and TRBJ2-1; 8 nucleotides line up with TRBD1. The CDR3 has 17 amino acids. The germline gives CDR1 DFQATT, CDR2 SNEGSKA (reference sequence). Trimming cost V 1 base and J 6 bases; bases outside gene matches: 14. The CDR3 coding sequence is TGCAGTGCTAGAGGGACAGGGAGCGGGTTTAAGGGCAATGAGCAGTTCTTC. This gives the protein CSARGTGSGFKGNEQFF.

J is TRBJ2-1 and V is TRBV12-3 or TRBV12-4; D perhaps matches TRBD2 (6 bases). The CDR3 extends over 16 amino acids. V was pared by 1 base and J by 0 bases, with 10 bases between. CDR3 in DNA: TGTGCCAGCAGTTTAGAGATAGCGGTCTCCTACAATGAGCAGTTCTTC. This encodes CASSLEIAVSYNEQFF.

A word on this clonotype: The DNA is left out, because the CDR3 cannot be placed on it with certainty; the CDR3 is given as TCRdb lists it. The chain carries TRBV5-8 and TRBJ1-4; TRBD1 is the table's D call, not checked against the DNA. The CDR3 is 11 amino acids in total, end residues counted. Germline V CDR1 and CDR2: SGHTS, YDEGEE. The CDR3 sequence is CASSLVGAGNF.

This chain uses TRBV12-3 or TRBV12-4 with TRBJ1-1, with unresolved D. Trimming removed 5 bases at V and 2 bases at J, with 15 bases between. The CDR3 is 15 residues long. CDR3 in amino acids: CASSPSVPGNTEAFF. The CDR3 nucleotides read TGTGCCAGCAGTCCTTCTGTCCCGGGTAACACTGAAGCTTTCTTT.

This clonotype occurred a few times. The CDR3 here is CASSYGQIEGEQYF. Written as DNA, the CDR3 is TGTGCCAGCAGTTACGGACAGATCGAGGGCGAGCAGTACTTC. The rearrangement joins TRBV6-5 to TRBJ2-7, with D possibly matching TRBD1 (6 bases). The CDR3 covers 14 residues. Trimming took off 2 bases at V and 6 bases at J, with 14 bases between the two ends. The germline V gene encodes CDR1 MNHEY and CDR2 SVGAGI.

This clonotype was detected only a few times. The genes are TRBV12-3 or TRBV12-4 and TRBJ2-3, with TRBD1 as a possible D gene (6 bases). This CDR3 contains 15 residues. V dropped 6 bases and J dropped 4 bases, with 17 bases sitting between them. The CDR3 is CASRETGKGADTQYF. Written as DNA, the CDR3 is TGTGCCAGCAGGGAGACAGGAAAAGGGGCAGATACGCAGTATTTT.